The rows below give T cell receptor beta chains drawn from one sample of a study of blood T cells in healthy people across ages. Using its own MiXCR run on the 5' RACE reads, TCRdb lists one record per CDR3 protein. The sample lists over 600,000 distinct CDR3 sequences, more than 20% occurring once. Material for sequencing was blood. The receptor set was obtained from a man aged 65 to 85 in good health. Each CDR3 is given with its conserved first and last residue. D genes are given only for firm matches. Clone size is given for some rows only: seen once, a few or many times, or a class if the clone is expanded.

V	D	size	J	DNA	CDR3
TRBV5-1	.	few	TRBJ2-7	TGCGCCAGCAGCTTGGCCTCAGTGACTATCTACGAGCAGTACTTC	CASSLASVTIYEQYF
TRBV10-3	TRBD1	few	TRBJ2-7	TGTGCCATCAGTGAGTCGGGGACAGTCAGGCCCTACGAGCAGTACTTC	CAISESGTVRPYEQYF
TRBV5-1	.	.	TRBJ1-1	TGCGCCAGCAGCTTGGTGGGGAATCTGAACACTGAAGCTTTCTTT	CASSLVGNLNTEAFF
TRBV10-3	TRBD2	few	TRBJ2-4	TGTGCCATCAGTGAGAGCGGGAATCTAGCACAAAACATTCAGTACTTC	CAISESGNLAQNIQYF
TRBV24-1	.	.	TRBJ1-5	TGTGCCACCAGTGACAGTCAGACAGGCAATCAGCCCCAGCATTTT	CATSDSQTGNQPQHF
TRBV24-1	.	.	TRBJ2-5	TGTGCCACCAGTGATTCCGAGACCCAGTACTTC	CATSDSETQYF
TRBV28	TRBD1	.	TRBJ2-7	TGTGCCAGCAGTTTTCGACAGGGGATCCACGAGCAGTACTTC	CASSFRQGIHEQYF
TRBV20-1	.	.	TRBJ2-7	TGCAGTGCTAGAGGAAGACTGATCTACGAGCAGTACTTC	CSARGRLIYEQYF
TRBV13	TRBD1	.	TRBJ2-5	TGTGCCAGCAGCCCCAGCTACAGGGGGAAAGAGACCCAGTACTTC	CASSPSYRGKETQYF
TRBV25-1	.	once	TRBJ2-1	TGTGCCAGCAGTCTAGGACAAATCAATGAGCAGTTCTTC	CASSLGQINEQFF
TRBV6-5	.	few	TRBJ1-2	TGTGCCAGCAGTTACCTCTCAAAAGATGGCTACACCTTC	CASSYLSKDGYTF
TRBV7-9	.	.	TRBJ2-1	TGTGCCAGCAGAATCAGTTGGCGGGAAGAGAATGAGCAGTTCTTC	CASRISWREENEQFF
TRBV29-1	TRBD2	.	TRBJ2-5	TGCAGCGCCCGCGGTATCGGGAGGCAAGAGACCCAGTACTTC	CSARGIGRQETQYF
TRBV7-2	TRBD1	few	TRBJ2-5	TGTGCCAGCAGCTTCGGCAGGGGGCTGGAGACCCAGTACTTC	CASSFGRGLETQYF
TRBV5-1	TRBD1	few	TRBJ2-7	TGCGCCAGCAGCGCAACAGGGGACTACGAGCAGTACTTC	CASSATGDYEQYF
TRBV3-1	TRBD1	few	TRBJ1-2	TGTGCCAGCAGAGACAGGGGGTCGCACTATGGCTACACCTTC	CASRDRGSHYGYTF
TRBV29-1	.	.	TRBJ2-7	TGCAGCGTGGGGCTTTGGGCGGTTACCTACGAGCAGTACTTC	CSVGLWAVTYEQYF
TRBV9	.	many	TRBJ2-7	TGTGCCAGCAGCGTAGGGAGTAACACCTACGAGCAGTACTTC	CASSVGSNTYEQYF
TRBV20-1	TRBD1	few	TRBJ2-5	TGCAGTGCTCCCGACAGGGCCGGGCAAGAGACTCAGTGCTTC	CSAPDRAGQETQCF
TRBV6-1	.	few	TRBJ2-3	TGTGCCAGCAGTGCCCCTAGCGTGAGCACAGATACGCAGTATTTT	CASSAPSVSTDTQYF
TRBV12-3/TRBV12-4	.	few	TRBJ1-3	TGTGCCAGCAGTTTAGGCGGGACATTCTCTGGAAACACCATATATTTT	CASSLGGTFSGNTIYF
TRBV9	TRBD1	few	TRBJ1-2	TGTGCCAGCAGCAAGGGACAGGGAGACGGCTACACCTTC	CASSKGQGDGYTF
TRBV12-5	.	.	TRBJ1-4	TGTGCTAGTGGTTTGGCTCCCGGTGAAAAACTGTTTTTT	CASGLAPGEKLFF
TRBV3-1	TRBD2	few	TRBJ2-1	TGTGCCAGCAGCCAAGATTTAGCGGGAGCGGGAAATGAGCAGTTCTTC	CASSQDLAGAGNEQFF
TRBV3-1	.	.	TRBJ2-1	TGTGCCAGCAGCCAAGACGATCGTGAGCAGTTCTTC	CASSQDDREQFF
TRBV20-1	.	many	TRBJ2-1	TGCAGTGCGATGACCCATAATGAGCAGTTCTTC	CSAMTHNEQFF
TRBV4-1	.	.	TRBJ2-3	TGCGCCAGCAGCCAAGAGTCAGGGGCCGTGATCAATAGCACAGATACGCAGTATTTT	CASSQESGAVINSTDTQYF
TRBV21-1	.	.	TRBJ2-7	TGTGCCAGCAGCAAAGAACCCAGGGGGCCCTACGAGCAGTACTTC	CASSKEPRGPYEQYF
TRBV10-3	TRBD1	few	TRBJ1-1	TGTGCCATCAGTGTCGGGACAGGGCCCCTGAACACTGAAGCTTTCTTT	CAISVGTGPLNTEAFF
TRBV4-1	.	many	TRBJ2-7	TGCGCCAGCAGCCAAGATCGAGGGTCCCTTGCCTACGAGCAGTACTTC	CASSQDRGSLAYEQYF
TRBV3-1	.	.	TRBJ1-4	TGTGCCAGCAGCCAGGGAAAAAGGAGTGAAAAACTGTTTTTT	CASSQGKRSEKLFF
TRBV7-9	.	.	TRBJ2-5	TGTGCCAGCAGCTTTTATGAGCGGTTCTTC	CASSFYERFF
TRBV25-1	TRBD1	few	TRBJ1-1	TGTGCCAGCAGTGATCCTAGACAGGGCAACACTGAAGCTTTCTTT	CASSDPRQGNTEAFF
TRBV12-3/TRBV12-4	.	.	TRBJ1-2	TGTGCCAGCAGCTCGGGACTGCCCTATGGCTACACCTTC	CASSSGLPYGYTF
TRBV4-1	.	.	TRBJ2-7	TGCGCCAGCAGCCAAGACTGGTCTCATTCCTACGAGCAGTACTTC	CASSQDWSHSYEQYF
TRBV4-2	TRBD1	.	TRBJ2-7	TGTGCCAGCAGCCAAGTTGGACAGGACGAGCAGTACTTC	CASSQVGQDEQYF